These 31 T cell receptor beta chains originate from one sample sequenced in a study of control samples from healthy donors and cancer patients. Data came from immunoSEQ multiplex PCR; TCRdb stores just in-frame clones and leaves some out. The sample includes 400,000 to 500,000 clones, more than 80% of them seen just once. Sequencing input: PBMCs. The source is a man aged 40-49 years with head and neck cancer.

The CDR3 DNA sequence: TGTGCCAGCAGTTACGACATTGAGGACAATGAGCAGTTCTTC. Translated, it gives CASSYDIEDNEQFF. The chain uses TRBV6-6 and TRBJ2-1; no reliable D call. V was clipped by 2 bases and J by 5 bases, with 10 bases between them. The CDR3 is made up of 14 amino acids. Germline loops: CDR1 MNHNY, CDR2 SVGAGI (reference sequence).

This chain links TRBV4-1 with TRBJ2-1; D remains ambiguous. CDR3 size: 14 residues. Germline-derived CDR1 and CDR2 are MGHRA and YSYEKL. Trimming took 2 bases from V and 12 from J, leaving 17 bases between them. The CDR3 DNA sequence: TGCGCCAGCAGCCAACCCTCCGGCGGCGCGTGGCAGTTCTTC. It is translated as CASSQPSGGAWQFF.

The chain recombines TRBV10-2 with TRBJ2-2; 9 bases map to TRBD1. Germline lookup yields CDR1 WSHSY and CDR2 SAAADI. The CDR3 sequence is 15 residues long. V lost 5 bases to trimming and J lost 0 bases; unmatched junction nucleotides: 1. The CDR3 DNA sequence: TGCGCCAGCAGTAGACAGGGGGCGAACACCGGGGAGCTGTTTTTT. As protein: CASSRQGANTGELFF.

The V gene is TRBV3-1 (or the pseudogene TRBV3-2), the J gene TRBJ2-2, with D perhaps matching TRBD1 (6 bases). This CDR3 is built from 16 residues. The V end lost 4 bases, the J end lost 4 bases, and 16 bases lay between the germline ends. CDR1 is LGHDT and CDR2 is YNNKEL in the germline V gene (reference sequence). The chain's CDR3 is CASSPPTGISTGELFF. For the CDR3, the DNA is TGTGCCAGCAGCCCCCCCACAGGGATAAGCACCGGGGAGCTGTTTTTT.

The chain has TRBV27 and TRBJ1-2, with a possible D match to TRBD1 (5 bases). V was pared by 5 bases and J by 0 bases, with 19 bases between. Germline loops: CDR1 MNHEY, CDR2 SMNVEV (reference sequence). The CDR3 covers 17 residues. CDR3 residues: CASSGFGGAPANYGYTF. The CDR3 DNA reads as TGTGCCAGCAGTGGCTTCGGTGGGGCGCCGGCTAACTATGGCTACACCTTC.

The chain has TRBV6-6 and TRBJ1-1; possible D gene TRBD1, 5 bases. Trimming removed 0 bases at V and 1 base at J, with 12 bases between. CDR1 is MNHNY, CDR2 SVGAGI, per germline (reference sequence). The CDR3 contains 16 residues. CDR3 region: CASSYSASGQNTEAFF. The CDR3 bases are TGTGCCAGCAGTTACTCGGCTTCGGGGCAGAACACTGAAGCTTTCTTT.

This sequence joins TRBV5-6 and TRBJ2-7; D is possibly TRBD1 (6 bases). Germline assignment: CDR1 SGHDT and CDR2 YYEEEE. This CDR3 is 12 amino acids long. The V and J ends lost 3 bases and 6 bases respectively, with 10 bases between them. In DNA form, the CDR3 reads TGTGCCAGCAGCTGGACAGCCAGCGAGCAGTACTTC. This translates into CASSWTASEQYF. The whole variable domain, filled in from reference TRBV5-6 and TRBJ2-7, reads DAGVTQSPTHLIKTRGQQVTLRCSPKSGHDTVSWYQQALGQGPQFIFQYYEEEERQRGNFPDRFSGHQFPNYSSELNVNALLLGDSALYLCASSWTASEQYFGPGTRLTVT.

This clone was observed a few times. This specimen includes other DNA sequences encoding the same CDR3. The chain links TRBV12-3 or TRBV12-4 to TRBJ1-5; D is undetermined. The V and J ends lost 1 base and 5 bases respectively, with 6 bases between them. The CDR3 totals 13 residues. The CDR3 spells CASSLGGDQPQHF. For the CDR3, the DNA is TGTGCCAGCAGTTTAGGTGGGGATCAGCCCCAGCATTTT.

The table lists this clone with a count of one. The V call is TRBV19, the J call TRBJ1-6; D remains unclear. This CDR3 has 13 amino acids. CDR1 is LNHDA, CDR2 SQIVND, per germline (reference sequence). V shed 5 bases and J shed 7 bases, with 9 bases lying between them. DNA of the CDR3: TGTGCCAGTAGTTCTGGGCGAAATTCACCCCTCCACTTT. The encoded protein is CASSSGRNSPLHF.

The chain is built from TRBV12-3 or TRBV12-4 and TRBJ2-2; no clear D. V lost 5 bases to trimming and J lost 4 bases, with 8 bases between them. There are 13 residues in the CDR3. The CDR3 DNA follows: TGTGCCAGCAGTCGTATACCCACCGGGGAGCTGTTTTTT. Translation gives CASSRIPTGELFF.

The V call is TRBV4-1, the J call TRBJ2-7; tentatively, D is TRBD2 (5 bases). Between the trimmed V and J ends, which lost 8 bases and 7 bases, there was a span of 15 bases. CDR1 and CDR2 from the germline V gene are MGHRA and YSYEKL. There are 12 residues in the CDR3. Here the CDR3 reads CASGKVEGEQYF. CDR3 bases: TGCGCCAGCGGCAAAGTTGAGGGAGAGCAGTACTTC.

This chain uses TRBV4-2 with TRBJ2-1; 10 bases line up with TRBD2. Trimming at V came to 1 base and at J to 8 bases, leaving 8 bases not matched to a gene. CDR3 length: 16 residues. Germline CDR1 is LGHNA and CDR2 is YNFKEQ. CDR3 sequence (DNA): TGTGCCAGCAGCCAAGTGAGTAGCGGGGGGTCTGATGAGCAGTTCTTC. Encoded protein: CASSQVSSGGSDEQFF.

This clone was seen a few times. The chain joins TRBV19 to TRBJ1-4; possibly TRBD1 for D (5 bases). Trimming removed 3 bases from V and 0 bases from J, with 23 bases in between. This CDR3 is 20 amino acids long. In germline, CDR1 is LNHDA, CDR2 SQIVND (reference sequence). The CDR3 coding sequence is TGTGCCAGTAGTATTGCGTCTCGGGACGGGAGAAGGGCAACTAATGAAAAACTGTTTTTT. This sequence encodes CASSIASRDGRRATNEKLFF.

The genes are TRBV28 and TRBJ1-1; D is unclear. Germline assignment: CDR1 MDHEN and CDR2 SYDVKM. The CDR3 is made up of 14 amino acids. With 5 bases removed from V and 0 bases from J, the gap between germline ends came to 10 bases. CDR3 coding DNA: TGTGCCAGCAGTAGGCCGGCCATGAACACTGAAGCTTTCTTT. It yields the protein CASSRPAMNTEAFF. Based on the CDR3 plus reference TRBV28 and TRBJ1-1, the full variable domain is DVKVTQSSRYLVKRTGEKVFLECVQDMDHENMFWYRQDPGLGLRLIYFSYDVKMKEKGDIPEGYSVSREKKERFSLILESASTNQTSMYLCASSRPAMNTEAFFGQGTRLTVV.

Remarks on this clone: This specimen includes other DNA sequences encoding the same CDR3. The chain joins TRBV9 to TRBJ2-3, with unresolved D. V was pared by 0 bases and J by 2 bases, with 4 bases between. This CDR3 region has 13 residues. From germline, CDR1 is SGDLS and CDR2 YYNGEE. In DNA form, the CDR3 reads TGTGCCAGCAGCGTAGCCCCCACAGATACGCAGTATTTT. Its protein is CASSVAPTDTQYF.

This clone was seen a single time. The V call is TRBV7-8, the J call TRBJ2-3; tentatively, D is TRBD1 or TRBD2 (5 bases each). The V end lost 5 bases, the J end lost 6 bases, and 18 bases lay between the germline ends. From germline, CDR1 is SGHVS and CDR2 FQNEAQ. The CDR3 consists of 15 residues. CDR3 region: CASSRGKLGVDTQYF. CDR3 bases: TGTGCCAGCAGCCGTGGTAAACTGGGGGTCGATACGCAGTATTTT.

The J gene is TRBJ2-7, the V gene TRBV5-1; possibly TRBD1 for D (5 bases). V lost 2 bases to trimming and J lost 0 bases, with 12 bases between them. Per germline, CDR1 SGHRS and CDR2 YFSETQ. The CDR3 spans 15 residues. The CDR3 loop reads CASSFGHTSSYEQYF. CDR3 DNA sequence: TGCGCCAGCAGCTTCGGACACACAAGCTCCTACGAGCAGTACTTC.

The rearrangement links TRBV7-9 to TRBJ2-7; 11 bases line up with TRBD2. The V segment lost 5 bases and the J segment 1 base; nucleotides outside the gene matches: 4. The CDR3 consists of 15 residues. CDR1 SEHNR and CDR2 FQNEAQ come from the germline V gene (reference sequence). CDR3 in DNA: TGTGCCAGCAGCCCGAGGACTAGCGGGTCCTACGAGCAGTACTTC. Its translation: CASSPRTSGSYEQYF. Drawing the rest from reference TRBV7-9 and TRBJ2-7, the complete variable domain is DTGVSQNPRHKITKRGQNVTFRCDPISEHNRLYWYRQTLGQGPEFLTYFQNEAQLEKSRLLSDRFSAERPKGSFSTLEIQRTEQGDSAMYLCASSPRTSGSYEQYFGPGTRLTVT.

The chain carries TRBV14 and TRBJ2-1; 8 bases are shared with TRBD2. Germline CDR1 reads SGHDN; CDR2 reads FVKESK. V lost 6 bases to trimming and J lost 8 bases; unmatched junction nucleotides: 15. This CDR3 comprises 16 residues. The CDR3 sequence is CASRPQAGASRHEQFF. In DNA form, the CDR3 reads TGTGCCAGCAGACCCCAAGCGGGAGCGAGCCGACATGAGCAGTTCTTC.

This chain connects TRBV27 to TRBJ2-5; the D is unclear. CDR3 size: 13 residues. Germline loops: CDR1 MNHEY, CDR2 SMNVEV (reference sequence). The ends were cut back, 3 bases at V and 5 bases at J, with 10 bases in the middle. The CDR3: CASSFAPTETQYF. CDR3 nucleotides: TGTGCCAGCAGTTTTGCGCCGACGGAGACCCAGTACTTC.

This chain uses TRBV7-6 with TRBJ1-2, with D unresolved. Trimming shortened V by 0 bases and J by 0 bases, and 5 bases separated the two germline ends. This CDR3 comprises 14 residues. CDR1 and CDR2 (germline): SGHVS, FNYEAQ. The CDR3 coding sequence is TGTGCCAGCAGCTTAGCCGGTTCTAACTATGGCTACACCTTC. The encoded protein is CASSLAGSNYGYTF.

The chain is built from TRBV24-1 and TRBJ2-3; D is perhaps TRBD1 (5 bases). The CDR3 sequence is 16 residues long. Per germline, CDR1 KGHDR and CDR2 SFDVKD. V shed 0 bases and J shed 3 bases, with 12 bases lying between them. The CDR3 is CATSDLGMTATDTQYF. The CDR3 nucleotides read TGTGCCACCAGTGATTTGGGGATGACAGCAACAGATACGCAGTATTTT.

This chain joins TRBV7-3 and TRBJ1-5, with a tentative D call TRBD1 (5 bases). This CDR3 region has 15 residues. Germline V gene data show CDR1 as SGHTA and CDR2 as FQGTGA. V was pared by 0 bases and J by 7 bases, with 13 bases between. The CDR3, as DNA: TGTGCCAGCAGCTTAACGTCGGCAGGGAGACAGCCCCAGCATTTT. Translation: CASSLTSAGRQPQHF.

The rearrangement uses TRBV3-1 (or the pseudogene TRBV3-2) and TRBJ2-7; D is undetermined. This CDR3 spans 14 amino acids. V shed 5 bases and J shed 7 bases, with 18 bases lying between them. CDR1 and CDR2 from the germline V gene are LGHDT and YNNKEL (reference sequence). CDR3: CASSGPHPPEEQYF. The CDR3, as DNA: TGTGCCAGCAGCGGACCCCACCCCCCCGAAGAGCAGTACTTC.

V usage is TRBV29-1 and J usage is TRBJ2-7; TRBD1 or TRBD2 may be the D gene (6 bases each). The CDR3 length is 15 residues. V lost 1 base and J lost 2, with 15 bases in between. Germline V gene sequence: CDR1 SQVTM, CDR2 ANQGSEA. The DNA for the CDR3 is TGCAGCGTTGAAGTAGGGGGGCAATTGCCCTACGAGCAGTACTTC. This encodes CSVEVGGQLPYEQYF.

CDR3 bases: TGTGCCACCAGCAGGGCCCCGGCTGAAGCTTTCTTT. Translated: CATSRAPAEAFF. V is TRBV15 and J is TRBJ1-1; D ambiguous. The CDR3 has 12 amino acids. Germline V lookup: CDR1 LNHNV, CDR2 YYDKDF (reference sequence). Between the trimmed V and J ends, which lost 3 bases and 6 bases, there was a span of 8 bases. The full variable domain, completed using reference TRBV15 and TRBJ1-1, is DAMVIQNPRYQVTQFGKPVTLSCSQTLNHNVMYWYQQKSSQAPKLLFHYYDKDFNNEADTPDNFQSRRPNTSFCFLDIRSPGLGDTAMYLCATSRAPAEAFFGQGTRLTVV.

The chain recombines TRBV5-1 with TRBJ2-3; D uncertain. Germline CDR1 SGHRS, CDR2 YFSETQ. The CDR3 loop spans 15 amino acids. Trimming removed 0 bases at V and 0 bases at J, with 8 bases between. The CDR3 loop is CASSLASASTDTQYF. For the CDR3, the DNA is TGCGCCAGCAGCTTGGCTAGTGCTAGCACAGATACGCAGTATTTT.

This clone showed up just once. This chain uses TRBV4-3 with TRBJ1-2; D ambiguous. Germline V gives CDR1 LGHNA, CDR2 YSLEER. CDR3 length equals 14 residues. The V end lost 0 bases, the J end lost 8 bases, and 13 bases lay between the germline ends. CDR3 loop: CASSQDSGTGGYTF. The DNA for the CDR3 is TGCGCCAGCAGCCAAGATTCCGGAACGGGAGGCTACACCTTC.

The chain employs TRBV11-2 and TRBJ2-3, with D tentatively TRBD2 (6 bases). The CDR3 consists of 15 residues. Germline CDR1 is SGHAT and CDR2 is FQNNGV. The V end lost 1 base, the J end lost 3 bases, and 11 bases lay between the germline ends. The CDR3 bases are TGTGCCAGCAGCTTAGGGGGGAGGAGGACAGATACGCAGTATTTT. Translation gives CASSLGGRRTDTQYF.

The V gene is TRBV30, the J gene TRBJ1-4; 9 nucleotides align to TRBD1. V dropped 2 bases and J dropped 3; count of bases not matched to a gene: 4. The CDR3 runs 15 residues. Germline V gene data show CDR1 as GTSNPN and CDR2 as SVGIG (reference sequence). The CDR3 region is CAWSSGTGSNEKLFF. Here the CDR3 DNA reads TGTGCCTGGAGTAGTGGGACAGGGTCTAATGAAAAACTGTTTTTT.

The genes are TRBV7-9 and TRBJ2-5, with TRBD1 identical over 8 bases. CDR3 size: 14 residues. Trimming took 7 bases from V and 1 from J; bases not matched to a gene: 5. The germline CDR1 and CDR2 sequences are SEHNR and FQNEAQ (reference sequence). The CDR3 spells CASTLTGGQETQYF. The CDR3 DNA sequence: TGTGCCAGCACCCTAACAGGGGGCCAAGAGACCCAGTACTTC.